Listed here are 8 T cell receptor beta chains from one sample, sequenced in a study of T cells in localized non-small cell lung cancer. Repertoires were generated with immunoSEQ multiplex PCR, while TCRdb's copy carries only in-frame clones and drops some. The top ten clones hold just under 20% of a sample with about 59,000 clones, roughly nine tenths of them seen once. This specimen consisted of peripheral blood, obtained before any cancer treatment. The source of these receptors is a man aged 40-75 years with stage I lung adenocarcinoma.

The CDR3 loop reads CASSVEGTRQINEQYF. The CDR3 coding sequence is TGTGCCAGCAGCGTAGAGGGAACGAGGCAGATCAACGAGCAGTACTTC. This chain joins TRBV9 and TRBJ2-7; D is ambiguous. CDR1 and CDR2 from the germline V gene are SGDLS and YYNGEE. The CDR3 totals 16 residues. V shed 0 bases and J shed 5 bases, with 18 bases lying between them.

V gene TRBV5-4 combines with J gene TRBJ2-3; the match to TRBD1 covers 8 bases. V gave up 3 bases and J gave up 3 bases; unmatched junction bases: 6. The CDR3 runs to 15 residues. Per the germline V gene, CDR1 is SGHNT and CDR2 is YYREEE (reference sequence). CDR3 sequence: CASSYRQGRTDTQYF. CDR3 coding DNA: TGTGCCAGCAGCTACAGACAGGGGAGAACAGATACGCAGTATTTT.

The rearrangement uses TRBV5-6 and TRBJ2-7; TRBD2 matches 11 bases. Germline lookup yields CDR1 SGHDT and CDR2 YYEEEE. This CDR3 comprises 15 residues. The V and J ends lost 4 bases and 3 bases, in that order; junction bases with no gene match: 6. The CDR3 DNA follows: TGTGCCAGCAGCACCCCGACTAGCGGGATCTACGAGCAGTACTTC. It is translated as CASSTPTSGIYEQYF.

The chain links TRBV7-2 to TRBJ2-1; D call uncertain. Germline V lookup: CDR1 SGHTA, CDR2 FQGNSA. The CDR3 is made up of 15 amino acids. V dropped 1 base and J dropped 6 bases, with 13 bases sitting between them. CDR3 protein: CASSLGAEVVNEQFF. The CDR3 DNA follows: TGTGCCAGCAGCTTAGGGGCGGAAGTTGTCAATGAGCAGTTCTTC.

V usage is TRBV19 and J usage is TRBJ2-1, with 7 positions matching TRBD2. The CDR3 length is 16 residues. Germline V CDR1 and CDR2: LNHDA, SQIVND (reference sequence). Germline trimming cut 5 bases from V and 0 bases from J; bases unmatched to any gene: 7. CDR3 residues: CASSVLAAFSYNEQFF. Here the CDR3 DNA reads TGTGCCAGTAGTGTTCTAGCGGCCTTCTCCTACAATGAGCAGTTCTTC.

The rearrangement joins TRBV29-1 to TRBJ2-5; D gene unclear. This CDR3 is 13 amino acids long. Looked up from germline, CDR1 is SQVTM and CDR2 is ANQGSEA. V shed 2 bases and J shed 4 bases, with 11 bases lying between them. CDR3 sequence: CSVEPSRGETQYF. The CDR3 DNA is TGCAGCGTTGAACCCTCCCGAGGAGAGACCCAGTACTTC. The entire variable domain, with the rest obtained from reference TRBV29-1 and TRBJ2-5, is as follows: SAVISQKPSRDICQRGTSLTIQCQVDSQVTMMFWYRQQPGQSLTLIATANQGSEATYESGFVIDKFPISRPNLTFSTLTVSNMSPEDSSIYLCSVEPSRGETQYFGPGTRLLVL.

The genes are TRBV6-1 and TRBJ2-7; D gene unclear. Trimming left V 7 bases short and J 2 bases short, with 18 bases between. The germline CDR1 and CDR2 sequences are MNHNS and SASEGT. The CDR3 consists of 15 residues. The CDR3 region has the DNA TGTGCCAGCACCCCCGGGTCTGCAAAAACCTACGAGCAGTACTTC. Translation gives CASTPGSAKTYEQYF.

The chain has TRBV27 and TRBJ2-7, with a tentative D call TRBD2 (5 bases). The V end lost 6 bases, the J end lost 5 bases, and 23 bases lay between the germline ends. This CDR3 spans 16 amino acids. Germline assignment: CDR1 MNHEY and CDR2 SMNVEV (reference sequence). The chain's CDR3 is CASRPARAQMLHEQYF. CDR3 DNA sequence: TGTGCCAGCAGACCTGCGCGGGCCCAGATGCTTCACGAGCAGTACTTC.